The sequence of this T cell receptor (beta chain) was determined in a study of blood T cells in healthy people across ages. Study-wide points: Diversity estimates from one million T cells were considered underestimates. Changes in expanded clonotypes were possibly confounded, as the CMV status of donors was unknown.

Germline CDR1 SGHVS, CDR2 FQNEAQ. The ends were cut back, 1 base at V and 9 bases at J, with 6 bases in the middle. The CDR3 has 11 amino acids. As for this clonotype: The antigen is unknown.

A second PCR, run for roughly 7 to 11 cycles, used a sample-barcoded 5' primer plus a J-beta primer mix. Each cDNA was tagged by a template-switch adaptor containing 12 random nucleotides. TCRdb re-called the 5' RACE reads with MiXCR, one entry per CDR3 protein. The sample includes about 930,000 distinct CDR3 sequences, 29% of them seen just once. The sample was also reused in another study, on T cells of mothers and their children. That source adds: The donor cohort consisted of a few healthy Caucasian mothers and their six children.

This chain connects TRBV7-8 to TRBJ2-5; possibly TRBD2 for D (5 bases). Sequenced sample: blood. The sequence was obtained from a woman aged 40 to 50 in good health. CDR3 coding DNA: TGTGCCAGCAGCTTAGTCGGGGCCCAGTACTTC. Translation gives CASSLVGAQYF.